This TCR beta chain originates from a study of cytomegalovirus exposure and HLA in healthy donors. Study findings and constraints: The presence/absence work took it that sequencing depth was about the same across donors. A later analysis by the authors found several of the most significant clusters apparently linked to common viral pathogens. The authors later linked a missense DCLRE1C variant to TCR beta V- and J-gene trimming.

The trim removed 6 bases at V and 3 bases at J, leaving 6 bases unmatched. Germline loops: CDR1 KGHSH, CDR2 LQKENI. This CDR3 comprises 15 residues. The PCR was carried out with 60 Vbeta primers and 13 Jbeta primers. This table comes from immunoSEQ multiplex PCR, and its TCRdb copy is limited to in-frame clones, with some not included. The table records roughly 200,000 clones, about 80% of them present only once. On this clone itself: Its antigen is not known.

The specimen was PBMCs. This TCR was sampled from a man aged 35-49 years in good health and CMV-seropositive. This chain links TRBV18 with TRBJ2-3; 10 positions match TRBD1. CDR3 region: CASSPTGGGTDTQYF. In DNA, the CDR3 is TGTGCCAGCTCCCCGACAGGGGGCGGAACAGATACGCAGTATTTT.